Detailed here is one T cell receptor (beta chain). Trimming at V came to 10 bases and at J to 4 bases, leaving 15 bases not matched to a gene. Germline assignment: CDR1 MDHEN and CDR2 SYDVKM. The CDR3 runs to 16 residues. The sample belongs to a study of blood T cell repertoires in COVID-19. Study summary: There were acute and convalescent COVID-19 samples, and they came from the United States, Italy and Spain. T cells, B-cell-depleted T cells, or PBMCs provided the cDNA or gDNA that served as material.

Original processing methods: The authors estimated nucleated cell counts from reference gene primer amplification. Assay: immunoSEQ multiplex PCR; the TCRdb copy retains only in-frame clones and omits some. V, J and clone size were drawn from that table, and D and trimming were deduced from the DNA. The data hold approximately 140,000 clones, with 84% observed a single time. The chain carries TRBV28 and TRBJ1-2, with 10 bases matching TRBD1. Sequenced material: peripheral blood. This receptor was identified in a woman of 80 years or more in a cohort sampled during active or convalescent COVID-19. The CDR3 nucleotides read TGTGCCACCTCAGGACAGGGGGTGTCTGGGATCTATGGCTACACCTTC. This sequence encodes CATSGQGVSGIYGYTF.